These T cell receptor beta chains were read from a single sample in a study of CD8+ T cells in alopecia areata. Only in-frame clones appear in the TCRdb table, and some are missing; sequencing was by immunoSEQ multiplex PCR. Of 150,000 or so clones in the sample, approximately 50% were seen once. Sequenced sample: CD4+ T cells sorted from blood. The receptors shown here come from a human donor with alopecia areata. Each CDR3 is given with its conserved first and last residue. A D gene is named only where the DNA matches it firmly. Size values are once, few and many counts, or a class for expanded clones, and some rows have none.

len,d_gene,j_gene,abundance,v_gene,CDR3nt,CDR3aa
12,TRBD2,TRBJ2-1,NA,TRBV7-3,TGTGCCAGCAGCCCCTCCGAGGGACTACAGTTCTTC,CASSPSEGLQFF
13,TRBD1,TRBJ2-5,NA,TRBV5-1,TGCGCCAGCAGCCGACAGGGCGGGGAGACCCAGTACTTC,CASSRQGGETQYF
14,TRBD1,TRBJ2-7,NA,TRBV29-1,TGCAGCGTTGAAATGACAGGGAAAATGTACGAGCAGTACTTC,CSVEMTGKMYEQYF
12,NA,TRBJ2-1,few,TRBV28,TGTGCCAGCAGTTTAAGATACAATGAGCAGTTCTTC,CASSLRYNEQFF
13,NA,TRBJ2-7,few,TRBV23-1,TGCGCCAGCAGTCAATCCGGCCCACACGAGCAGTACTTC,CASSQSGPHEQYF
15,NA,TRBJ2-2,NA,TRBV2,TGTGCCAGCAACGCGGTCGAAGCGAACACCGGGGAGCTGTTTTTT,CASNAVEANTGELFF
12,TRBD1,TRBJ2-6,NA,TRBV5-6,TGTGCCAGCAGCACCGGGACAGGCGGCCTGACTTTC,CASSTGTGGLTF
15,NA,TRBJ1-2,once,TRBV9,TGTGCCAGCAGCGAGGGGCAGGGGACCCTCTATGGCTACACCTTC,CASSEGQGTLYGYTF
15,TRBD1,TRBJ2-1,NA,TRBV5-1,TGCGCCAGCAGCATCCGGGACAGGGGTTCCAATGAGCAGTTCTTC,CASSIRDRGSNEQFF
15,TRBD2,TRBJ2-1,NA,TRBV5-1,TGCGCCAGCAGCCTAGGACTAGCGGGAGGTCTCGAGCAGTTCTTC,CASSLGLAGGLEQFF
15,NA,TRBJ1-1,NA,TRBV4-1,TGCGCCAGCAGCCAAGAGGGTAACCTGGCCTCTGAAGCTTTCTTT,CASSQEGNLASEAFF
16,TRBD1,TRBJ1-1,NA,TRBV25-1,TGTGCCAGCAGTGATTGGGGGGCAGGGGGGAACACTGAAGCTTTCTTT,CASSDWGAGGNTEAFF
16,TRBD2,TRBJ2-3,NA,TRBV5-6,TGTGCCAGCAGCTTCCTAGCGGGAGATGTTTCAGATACGCAGTATTTT,CASSFLAGDVSDTQYF
15,NA,TRBJ2-5,NA,TRBV18,TGTGCCAGCTCACCAGGAACCCAAGGGACTGGGGCCCAGTACTTC,CASSPGTQGTGAQYF
14,NA,TRBJ2-6,NA,TRBV28,TGTGCCAGCAGCCCAGGGGGGGGCCCCAACGTCCTGACTTTC,CASSPGGGPNVLTF
13,NA,TRBJ2-7,NA,TRBV28,TGTGCCAGCAGTTCACCAGATGCCTACGAGCAGTACTTC,CASSSPDAYEQYF